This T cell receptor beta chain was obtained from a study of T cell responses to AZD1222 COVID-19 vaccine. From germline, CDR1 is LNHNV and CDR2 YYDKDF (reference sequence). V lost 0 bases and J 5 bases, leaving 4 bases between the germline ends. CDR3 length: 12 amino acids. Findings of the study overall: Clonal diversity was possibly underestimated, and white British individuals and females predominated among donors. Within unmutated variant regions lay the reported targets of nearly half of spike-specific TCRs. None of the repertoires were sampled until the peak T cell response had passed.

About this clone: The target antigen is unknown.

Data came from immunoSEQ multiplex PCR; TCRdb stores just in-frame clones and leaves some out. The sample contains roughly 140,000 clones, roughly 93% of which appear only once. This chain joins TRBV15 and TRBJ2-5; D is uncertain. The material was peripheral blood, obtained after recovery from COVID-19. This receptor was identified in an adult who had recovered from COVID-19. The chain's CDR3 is CATSRESETQYF. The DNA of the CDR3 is TGTGCCACCAGCAGAGAGTCGGAGACCCAGTACTTC.